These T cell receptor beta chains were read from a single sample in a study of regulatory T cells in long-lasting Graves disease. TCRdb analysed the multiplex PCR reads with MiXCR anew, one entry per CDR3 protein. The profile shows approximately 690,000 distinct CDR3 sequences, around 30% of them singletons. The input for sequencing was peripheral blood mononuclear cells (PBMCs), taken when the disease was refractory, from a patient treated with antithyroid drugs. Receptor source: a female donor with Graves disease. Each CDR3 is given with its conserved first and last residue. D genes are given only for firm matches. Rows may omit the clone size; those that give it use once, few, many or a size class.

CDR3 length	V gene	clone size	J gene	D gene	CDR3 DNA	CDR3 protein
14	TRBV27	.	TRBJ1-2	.	TGTGCCAGAAAATCAGGAACAACTAACTATGGCTACACCTTC	CARKSGTTNYGYTF
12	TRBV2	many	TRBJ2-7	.	TGTGCCAGCAGTACGACTGGCTACGAGCAGTACTTC	CASSTTGYEQYF
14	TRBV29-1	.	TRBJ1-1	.	TGCAGCGTTGATGACACAGGGTTGAACACTGAAGCTTTCTTT	CSVDDTGLNTEAFF
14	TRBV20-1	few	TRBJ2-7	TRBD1	TGCAGTGCTAGAGACTTAGACAGGGTCAACGAGCAGTACTTC	CSARDLDRVNEQYF
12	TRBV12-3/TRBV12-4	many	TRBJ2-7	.	TGTGCCAGCAGTAGCGGCGTTTACGAGCAGTACTTC	CASSSGVYEQYF
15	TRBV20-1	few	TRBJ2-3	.	TGCAGTGCTAGAATAGGCGGGGAACACACAGATACGCAGTATTTT	CSARIGGEHTDTQYF
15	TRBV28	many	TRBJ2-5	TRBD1	TGTGCCAGCAGTTTAGGTAGGGGGCTTCAAGAGACCCAGTACTTC	CASSLGRGLQETQYF
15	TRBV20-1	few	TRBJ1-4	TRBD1	TGCAGTGCTCGACAGGGGGCAAGGTACGGCGAAAAACTGTTTTTT	CSARQGARYGEKLFF
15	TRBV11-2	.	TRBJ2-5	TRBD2	TGCGCCAGCAGCCATCAGGGACTAGCGCAAGAGACCCAGTACTTC	CASSHQGLAQETQYF
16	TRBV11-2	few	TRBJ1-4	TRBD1	TGTGCCAGCAGCTTAACAGGGGGCTTGGAGAGGATTGGACTGTTTTTT	CASSLTGGLERIGLFF
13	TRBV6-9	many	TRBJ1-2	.	TGTGCCAGCAGTTACGGGAGAAGGGGGATCGACACCTTC	CASSYGRRGIDTF
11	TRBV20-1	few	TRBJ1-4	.	TGCAGTGCTCCCGACGGCCCAAAACTGTTTTTT	CSAPDGPKLFF
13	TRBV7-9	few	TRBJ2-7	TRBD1	TGTGCCAGCAGCCGGACAGGGATCGACGAGCAGTACTTC	CASSRTGIDEQYF
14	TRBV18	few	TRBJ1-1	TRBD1	TGTGCCAGCTCACCACGGGACAGGGTCACTGAAGCTTTCTTT	CASSPRDRVTEAFF
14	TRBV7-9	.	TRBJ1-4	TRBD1	TGTGCCAGCAGCCGAGGGACAGGACCTGAAAAACTGTTTTTT	CASSRGTGPEKLFF
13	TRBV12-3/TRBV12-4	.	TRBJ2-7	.	TGTGCCAGCAGTTTCCTAGCTTCGCAGCCCCTTGCCTTC	CASSFLASQPLAF
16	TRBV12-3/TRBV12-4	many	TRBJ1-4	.	TGTGCCAGCAGTTTGTGGCAGACGTCAACTAATGAAAAACTGTTTTTT	CASSLWQTSTNEKLFF
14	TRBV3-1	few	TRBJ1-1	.	TGTGCCAGCAGCGAAATGATAGGGACCACTGAAGCTTTCTTT	CASSEMIGTTEAFF
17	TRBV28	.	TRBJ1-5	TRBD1	TGTGCCAGCAGTCCACTGATCGGGACAGGGGGCAATCAGCCCCAGCATTTT	CASSPLIGTGGNQPQHF
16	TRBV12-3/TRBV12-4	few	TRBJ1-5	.	TGTGCCAGCAGTTTAGCGCTCGCGGGGAGGGTTCAGCCCCAGCATTTT	CASSLALAGRVQPQHF
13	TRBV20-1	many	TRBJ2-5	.	TGCAGTGCTAGCAGTCAGGGCCAAGAGACCCAGTACTTC	CSASSQGQETQYF
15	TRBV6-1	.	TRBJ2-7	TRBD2	TGTGCCAGCACCGACCGAACCGGGGGGTCCTACGAGCAGTACTTC	CASTDRTGGSYEQYF
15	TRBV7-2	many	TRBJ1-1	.	TGTGCCAGCAGCCGACTGGGCGCGGAAAGTAGTGAAGCTTTCTTT	CASSRLGAESSEAFF
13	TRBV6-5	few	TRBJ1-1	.	TGTGCCAGCAGTTACCCGGGGACAACTGAAGCTTTCTTT	CASSYPGTTEAFF